The next 28 T cell receptor beta chains were all read from a single sample in a study of T cell repertoires in cytomegalovirus infection. Via MiXCR, TCRdb re-called the reads, giving one row per CDR3 protein. Among approximately 990,000 distinct CDR3 sequences listed, more than 25% were seen once. No antigen has been identified for these receptors. Material: cultured CD8+ T cells from PBMCs, obtained from culture after CMV antigen stimulation. The receptors here all came from a human donor in good health (CMV status not recorded). Some clones in this sample may be carry-over from other donors' samples.

Of note for this clonotype: The junction differs from germline at one of its ends, possibly a read error. The genes are TRBV7-3 and TRBJ2-1, with 10 nucleotides matching TRBD2. Germline values: CDR1 SGHTA, CDR2 FQGTGA. CDR3 length: 14 residues. This CDR3 reads CANSTSGGARGQFF. DNA of the CDR3: TGTGCCAACAGCACAAGCGGGGGGGCCCGTGGGCAGTTCTTC.

J is TRBJ2-3 and V is TRBV3-1; D is unclear. Germline V gene sequence: CDR1 LGHDT, CDR2 YNNKEL (reference sequence). V was trimmed by 3 bases and J by 4 bases, leaving 14 bases between them. CDR3 length: 15 amino acids. The CDR3 sequence is CASSHSSGPSDTQYF. The CDR3 DNA is TGTGCCAGCAGCCACAGCTCCGGGCCCTCAGATACGCAGTATTTT.

The CDR3 sequence is CASSYDRPTGTYEQYV. In DNA form, the CDR3 reads TGTGCCAGCAGTTACGACAGGCCGACGGGTACCTACGAGCAGTACGTC. The chain combines TRBV6-2 or TRBV6-3 with TRBJ2-7; D perhaps matches TRBD1 (6 bases). This CDR3 is built from 16 residues. Trimming removed 2 bases from V and 2 bases from J, with 16 bases in between. The germline gives CDR1 MNHEY, CDR2 SVGEGT.

This clonotype was seen more than once but under ten times. The chain is built from TRBV29-1 and TRBJ2-3; a possible D gene is TRBD2 (5 bases). Germline CDR1 reads SQVTM; CDR2 reads ANQGSEA. Trimming left V 2 bases short and J 0 bases short, with 12 bases between. This CDR3 region has 15 residues. In DNA, the CDR3 is TGCAGCGTTGAATGGGAAGCGGCTAGCACAGATACGCAGTATTTT. As protein: CSVEWEAASTDTQYF.

This clonotype was detected only once. CDR3 amino acids: CASSPTGGFYEQYF. The CDR3 nucleotides are TGTGCCAGCAGTCCAACAGGGGGATTCTACGAGCAGTACTTC. The chain recombines TRBV6-5 with TRBJ2-7; TRBD1 matches at 8 bases. V lost 5 bases to trimming and J lost 3 bases; unmatched junction nucleotides: 6. Germline V gene lookup returns CDR1 MNHEY and CDR2 SVGAGI. The CDR3 length is 14 residues.

The rearrangement uses TRBV10-3 and TRBJ2-2, with 15 bases that match TRBD2. CDR1 ENHRY and CDR2 SYGVKD come from the germline V gene. CDR3 length equals 19 residues. J gave up 7 bases and V 6 bases, and 15 bases lay outside the gene matches. CDR3 amino acids: CAISPSGLAGGQGHGELFF. The CDR3 DNA reads as TGTGCCATCAGCCCCTCGGGACTAGCGGGGGGCCAAGGTCACGGGGAGCTGTTTTTT.

With respect to this clonotype: At one of its ends the junction is not consistent with the germline gene, which may arise from a read error. The rearrangement links TRBV27 to TRBJ2-1; 10 bases fit TRBD2. The germline V gene has CDR1 MNHEY and CDR2 SMNVEV (reference sequence). CDR3 length equals 17 residues. CDR3 sequence: CTSSFSGGASSYNEQFF. The CDR3, as DNA: TGTACCAGCAGTTTCAGCGGGGGGGCCAGTTCCTACAATGAGCAGTTCTTC.

This chain links TRBV5-8 with TRBJ2-7, with a tentative D call TRBD2 (6 bases). The V and J ends lost 0 bases and 3 bases respectively, with 16 bases between them. The CDR3 contains 16 residues. Germline lookup yields CDR1 SGHTS and CDR2 YDEGEE. The CDR3: CASSLVRGQDYYEQYF. The CDR3 bases are TGTGCCAGCAGCTTGGTACGGGGTCAGGACTACTACGAGCAGTACTTC.

The gene calls are TRBV2 and TRBJ1-3, with 8 bases that match TRBD1. CDR1 and CDR2 from the germline V gene are SNHLY and FYNNEI. The CDR3 is 15 residues long. After removal of 3 bases from V and 4 bases from J, the junction contained 5 bases not matched to a gene. The CDR3 DNA reads TGTGCCAGCAGTGATCAGGGGGCACCCGGAAACACCATATATTTT. Translated: CASSDQGAPGNTIYF.

The gene calls are TRBV4-3 and TRBJ2-1; 8 bases map to TRBD2. CDR3 length equals 15 residues. CDR1 and CDR2 from the germline V gene are LGHNA and YSLEER. The junction had 10 bases not matched to a gene; V was cut back by 5 bases and J by 7 bases. CDR3 sequence: CASSWTGGAGNEQFF. CDR3 in DNA: TGCGCCAGCAGCTGGACGGGGGGGGCCGGGAATGAGCAGTTCTTC.

This chain uses TRBV12-3 or TRBV12-4 with TRBJ1-4; D gene uncertain. CDR3 length: 12 residues. Between the trimmed V and J ends, which lost 7 bases and 7 bases, there was a span of 10 bases. The DNA for the CDR3 is TGTGCCAGCACCTGGGCCAGTGAAAAACTGTTTTTT. Translation gives CASTWASEKLFF.

The DNA of the CDR3 is TGTGCCAGCAGTTACTCGTGGGGCGCTGAAGCTTTCTTT. It translates to CASSYSWGAEAFF. The chain joins TRBV6-5 to TRBJ1-1; D is perhaps TRBD1 (5 bases). Trimming pared 0 bases from V and 6 bases from J, leaving 8 bases between. CDR3 length: 13 residues. Germline CDR1 and CDR2: MNHEY and SVGAGI.

J is TRBJ2-1 and V is TRBV6-5; 11 bases are a match to TRBD2. CDR1 and CDR2 from the germline V gene are MNHEY and SVGAGI. Trimming removed 0 bases from V and 3 bases from J; junction bases left unmatched: 1. The CDR3 is made up of 16 amino acids. CDR3 protein: CASSYSLAGGYNEQFF. The CDR3 region has the DNA TGTGCCAGCAGTTACTCCCTAGCGGGAGGCTACAATGAGCAGTTCTTC.

This chain connects TRBV6-6 to TRBJ1-2; D may be TRBD1 (6 bases). Deletions cut 6 bases from V and 0 bases from J, with 23 bases between. CDR1 and CDR2 (germline): MNHNY, SVGAGI (reference sequence). This CDR3 comprises 18 residues. The CDR3 protein is CASSYDPWAGAPNYGYTF. The CDR3 bases are TGTGCCAGCAGCTATGACCCCTGGGCGGGGGCACCTAACTATGGCTACACCTTC.

This clonotype appeared many times. The V and J genes are TRBV7-9 and TRBJ2-5; 11 positions match TRBD2. This CDR3 contains 17 residues. V dropped 5 bases and J dropped 0; count of bases not matched to a gene: 8. Per the germline V gene, CDR1 is SEHNR and CDR2 is FQNEAQ (reference sequence). CDR3 nucleotide sequence: TGTGCCAGCAGCCCCCCGACTAGCGGGGCGTACCAAGAGACCCAGTACTTC. Residues: CASSPPTSGAYQETQYF.

This clonotype was observed a few times. The CDR3 DNA reads TGTGCCAGCAGCCCCCCCTGGGTGAACACTGAAGCTTTCTTT. Protein product: CASSPPWVNTEAFF. The chain combines TRBV6-2 or TRBV6-3 with TRBJ1-1, with no clear D. The V and J ends lost 6 bases and 0 bases respectively, with 11 bases between them. The CDR3 spans 14 residues. CDR1 is MNHEY and CDR2 is SVGEGT in the germline V gene.

This clonotype appeared a single time. V and J are TRBV25-1 and TRBJ1-1, with a tentative D call TRBD1 (6 bases). This CDR3 spans 15 amino acids. CDR1 MGHDK and CDR2 SYGVNS come from the germline V gene. The V and J ends lost 6 bases and 5 bases respectively, with 19 bases between them. CDR3 sequence reads: CASSGLPGEGTEAFF. CDR3 bases: TGTGCCAGCAGCGGTTTGCCAGGGGAGGGGACTGAAGCTTTCTTT.

V is TRBV2 and J is TRBJ2-7; D gene ambiguous. The CDR3 has 11 amino acids. The germline CDR1 and CDR2 sequences are SNHLY and FYNNEI. V was cut by 3 bases and J by 7 bases, with 7 bases left in between. The DNA of the CDR3 is TGTGCCAGCAGTGAGGAGCCAGAGCAGTACTTC. This encodes CASSEEPEQYF.

The V gene is TRBV6-2 or TRBV6-3, the J gene TRBJ1-1; 11 bases are shared with TRBD1. The CDR3 loop spans 15 amino acids. Germline assignment: CDR1 MNHEY and CDR2 SVGEGT. Trimming took 6 bases from V and 7 from J; bases not matched to a gene: 10. The CDR3 region is CASSSGTGGWFEAFF. CDR3 coding DNA: TGTGCCAGCAGCTCCGGGACAGGGGGATGGTTTGAAGCTTTCTTT.

Of note for this clonotype: One junction end does not reproduce the germline sequence, and a read error may be involved. The chain links TRBV7-6 to TRBJ2-6, with 12 nucleotides matching TRBD2. CDR3 length: 20 amino acids. Germline V gene lookup returns CDR1 SGHVS and CDR2 FNYEAQ. The CDR3: CASSQWTSGEFGAGVNVLTF. The DNA for the CDR3 is TGTGCCAGCAGCCAATGGACTAGCGGGGAATTTGGCGCTGGGGTCAACGTCCTGACTTTC.

This clonotype showed up many times. The chain is built from TRBV7-8 and TRBJ1-1, with no clear D. V was clipped by 4 bases and J by 1 base, with 22 bases between them. This CDR3 spans 18 amino acids. CDR1 SGHVS and CDR2 FQNEAQ come from the germline V gene. CDR3 DNA sequence: TGTGCCAGCAGCTCAATAACCGGGCCTATCTTGGAGAACACTGAAGCTTTCTTT. Amino acid sequence: CASSSITGPILENTEAFF. Together with reference TRBV7-8 and TRBJ1-1, the CDR3 gives the full variable domain: GAGVSQSPRYKVAKRGQDVALRCDPISGHVSLFWYQQALGQGPEFLTYFQNEAQLDKSGLPSDRFFAERPEGSVSTLKIQRTQQEDSAVYLCASSSITGPILENTEAFFGQGTRLTVV.

This clonotype came up a few times. The genes are TRBV27 and TRBJ2-4; the match to TRBD1 covers 7 bases. Germline values: CDR1 MNHEY, CDR2 SMNVEV (reference sequence). The CDR3 covers 11 residues. The V segment lost 4 bases and the J segment 15 bases; nucleotides outside the gene matches: 6. CDR3 bases: TGTGCCAGCAGTTCCGGGACAGCGCGGTACTTC. This encodes CASSSGTARYF.

The rearrangement links TRBV6-5 to TRBJ2-1; TRBD1 aligns across 10 bases. The germline gives CDR1 MNHEY, CDR2 SVGAGI. V shed 6 bases and J 2 bases; nucleotides not matched to a gene: 7. This CDR3 region has 16 residues. CDR3 protein: CASRAGTGVPYNEQFF. For the CDR3, the DNA is TGTGCCAGCAGAGCCGGGACAGGGGTCCCCTACAATGAGCAGTTCTTC.

In regard to this clonotype: This could be a read error, since a much larger clone is one nucleotide away. V gene TRBV7-2 combines with J gene TRBJ1-3; D is unclear. CDR1 is SGHTA, CDR2 FQGNSA, per germline. The CDR3 contains 14 residues. The CDR3, as DNA: TGTGTCAGCAGCTTGGTGGGGACTGGAAACACCATATATTTT. Protein product: CVSSLVGTGNTIYF.

The chain combines TRBV2 with TRBJ2-1; D could derive from TRBD1 or TRBD2 (5 bases each). From germline, CDR1 is SNHLY and CDR2 FYNNEI. Trimming pared 5 bases from V and 0 bases from J, leaving 14 bases between. CDR3 length: 16 residues. CDR3 sequence (DNA): TGTGCCAGCAGTTCCCTTAGTGGGGGCTCCTACAATGAGCAGTTCTTC. This codes for CASSSLSGGSYNEQFF. Complete variable domain (other parts from reference TRBV2 and TRBJ2-1): EPEVTQTPSHQVTQMGQEVILRCVPISNHLYFYWYRQILGQKVEFLVSFYNNEISEKSEIFDDQFSVERPDGSNFTLKIRSTKLEDSAMYFCASSSLSGGSYNEQFFGPGTRLTVL.

V gene TRBV6-2 or TRBV6-3 combines with J gene TRBJ1-5; the D is unclear. Germline V gene data show CDR1 as MNHEY and CDR2 as SVGEGT. The ends were cut back, 4 bases at V and 5 bases at J, with 6 bases in the middle. CDR3 size: 12 residues. The CDR3 here is CASSSTYQPQHF. The CDR3 nucleotides are TGTGCCAGCAGTTCGACATATCAGCCCCAGCATTTT.

This clonotype was counted a few times. The rearrangement uses TRBV12-3 or TRBV12-4 and TRBJ2-7; no clear D gene. The V end was cut by 6 bases, the J end by 4 bases, with 19 bases between. The CDR3 loop spans 15 amino acids. CDR3 region: CASSPSAASWYEQYF. DNA of the CDR3: TGTGCCAGCAGCCCTTCCGCGGCAAGCTGGTACGAGCAGTACTTC.

This clonotype appeared a few times. This sequence joins TRBV24-1 and TRBJ2-1; possibly TRBD1 for D (6 bases). Germline V gene lookup returns CDR1 KGHDR and CDR2 SFDVKD. The V end was cut by 5 bases, the J end by 5 bases, with 27 bases between. The CDR3 loop spans 19 amino acids. The CDR3 reads CATSAQRPGTLGLDNEQFF. CDR3 coding DNA: TGTGCCACCAGTGCTCAAAGACCCGGGACATTGGGCCTAGACAATGAGCAGTTCTTC.